This TCR beta chain stems from a study of blood T cell repertoires in COVID-19. Study in general: PBMCs, B-cell-depleted T cells, or T cells provided the cDNA or gDNA that made up the material.

This study enrolled people aged about 18 to 100 from roughly 22 US geographic areas. Data came from immunoSEQ multiplex PCR; TCRdb stores just in-frame clones and leaves some out. This table holds some 190,000 clones, around 88% found once. The count of this clone is one. Germline V gene sequence: CDR1 MNHEY, CDR2 SVGAGI. The CDR3 spans 12 residues. Trimming removed 6 bases from V and 4 bases from J, with 9 bases in between. The sample taken for sequencing was PBMCs or T cells enriched from blood (not recorded which). The gene calls are TRBV6-5 and TRBJ1-2, with D hard to call. The source of this sequence is a man between 40 and 49 years old with acute COVID-19. CDR3 region: CASSRIGYGYTF. The CDR3 nucleotides are TGTGCCAGCAGCCGTATCGGCTATGGCTACACCTTC.